This TCR beta chain was sequenced in a study of metastatic and nonmetastatic thyroid tumors. Looking at the study overall: A comparison of repertoires was made across blood and tumor or nodule tissue from malignant and benign thyroid patients. Study outcomes and limitations: Reportedly, malignant thyroid tumors had significantly higher TCR beta diversity than benign nodules, in blood and tumor.

None of the patients had undergone any treatment ahead of thyroid surgery. In the authors' workflow: For papillary thyroid cancer, a distant-metastasis classifier was constructed from CDR3 differences observed across clinicopathological groups. TCRdb reprocessed the PCR reads via MiXCR. It is TCRdb's table, rather than the study itself, that gives the V and J calls and clone size. This table has approximately 10,000 clones, about 40% appearing once. This clone turned up a few times. Its target is not known. The origin of this receptor is a female donor with papillary thyroid cancer or a benign thyroid nodule (not recorded which). Some clones in this sample may be carry-over from other donors' samples. Sequences were obtained from tumor tissue.

The DNA for the CDR3 is TGTGCCAGCAGTGAAACCCTCGAGCAGTACTTC. This encodes CASSETLEQYF. V gene TRBV6-4 combines with J gene TRBJ2-7, with unresolved D. V was trimmed by 3 bases and J by 6 bases, leaving 6 bases between them. Germline CDR1 MRHNA, CDR2 SNTAGT. The CDR3 contains 11 residues.